This entry lists 6 T cell receptor beta chains sequenced from one sample in a study of blood T cell repertoires in COVID-19. Libraries were prepared by immunoSEQ multiplex PCR; TCRdb keeps only in-frame clonotypes and omits some of them. The repertoire consists of 300,000 to 400,000 clones, with more than 75% occurring once and the leading ten covering over 0.9%. Sequences were obtained from PBMCs or T cells enriched from blood (not recorded which). All receptors come from a woman in her twenties or thirties with acute COVID-19.

In this sample, this clone turned up a few times. V and J are TRBV5-1 and TRBJ1-2; 7 nucleotides line up with TRBD1. Trimming cost V 0 bases and J 5 bases; bases outside gene matches: 4. Germline V gene data show CDR1 as SGHRS and CDR2 as YFSETQ. This CDR3 region has 14 residues. The CDR3 nucleotides are TGCGCCAGCAGCTTGGACGCAGGGGGGTATGGCTACACCTTC. As protein: CASSLDAGGYGYTF.

The chain links TRBV27 to TRBJ2-7, with D maybe TRBD1 (6 bases). The CDR3 has 15 residues. Germline-derived CDR1 and CDR2 are MNHEY and SMNVEV (reference sequence). Trimming cost V 7 bases and J 2 bases, with 18 bases left between them. The CDR3 region is CASTHMGEGAYEQYF. The DNA of the CDR3 is TGTGCCAGCACCCACATGGGTGAGGGGGCCTACGAGCAGTACTTC.

The rearrangement links TRBV13 to TRBJ2-7; 9 bases map to TRBD1. Germline lookup yields CDR1 PRHDT and CDR2 FYEKMQ (reference sequence). The CDR3 sequence is 16 residues long. J was trimmed by 7 bases and V by 5 bases; bases with no gene match: 15. The CDR3 nucleotides read TGTGCCAGCAGCCGTACCGGGACAGGGTGGTCGCGGGAGCAGTACTTC. Amino acid sequence: CASSRTGTGWSREQYF.

The chain carries TRBV23-1 and TRBJ1-2; the D gene is possibly TRBD1 (6 bases). TRBV23-1 is known as an ORF, though its function is uncertain. This CDR3 spans 14 amino acids. The ends were cut back, 4 bases at V and 9 bases at J, with 18 bases in the middle. CDR3 loop: CASSPQGTFQRYTF. The DNA for the CDR3 is TGCGCCAGCAGTCCACAGGGCACCTTTCAACGCTACACCTTC.

The DNA for the CDR3 is TGTGCCACCCTCAGGGCTACTGAAGCTTTCTTT. This translates into CATLRATEAFF. The rearrangement joins TRBV6-5 to TRBJ1-1; weak D call: TRBD1 (5 bases). V lost 10 bases to trimming and J lost 5 bases, with 11 bases between them. The germline CDR1 and CDR2 sequences are MNHEY and SVGAGI. This CDR3 comprises 11 residues.

This clone has only one observation. The chain links TRBV7-9 to TRBJ1-3; D gene ambiguous. Germline CDR1 and CDR2: SEHNR and FQNEAQ (reference sequence). Trimming removed 1 base from V and 0 bases from J, with 7 bases in between. The CDR3 is made up of 15 amino acids. The CDR3 sequence is CASSLDSLSGNTIYF. The CDR3 region has the DNA TGTGCCAGCAGCTTAGATTCCCTCTCTGGAAACACCATATATTTT.